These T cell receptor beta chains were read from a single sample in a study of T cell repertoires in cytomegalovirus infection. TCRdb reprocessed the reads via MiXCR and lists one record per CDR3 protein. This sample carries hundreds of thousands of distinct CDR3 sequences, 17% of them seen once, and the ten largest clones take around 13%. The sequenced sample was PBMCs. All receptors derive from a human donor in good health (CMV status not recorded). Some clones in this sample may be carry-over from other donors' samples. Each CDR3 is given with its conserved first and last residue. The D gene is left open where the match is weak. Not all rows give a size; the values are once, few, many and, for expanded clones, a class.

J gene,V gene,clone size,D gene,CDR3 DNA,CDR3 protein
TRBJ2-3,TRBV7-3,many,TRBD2,TGTGCCAGCAGCTTAAGGCTAGCGGGGACCACAGATACGCAGTATTTT,CASSLRLAGTTDTQYF
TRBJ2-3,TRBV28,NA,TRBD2,TGTGCCAGCAGTTTACGGGGACTAGCGGGGGGCACAGATACGCAGTATTTT,CASSLRGLAGGTDTQYF
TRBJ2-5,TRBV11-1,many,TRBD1,TGTGCCAGCAGTTTACAGGACAGGGACGAGACCCAGTACTTC,CASSLQDRDETQYF
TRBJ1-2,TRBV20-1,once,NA,TGCAGTGCTAGAGATCTAAGGGTTAATGGCTACACCTTC,CSARDLRVNGYTF
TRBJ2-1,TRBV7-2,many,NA,TGTGCCAGCAGCTCTGGACACCCTATGAATGAGCAGTTCTTC,CASSSGHPMNEQFF
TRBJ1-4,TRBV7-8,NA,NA,TGTGCCAGCAGCTTAGTCATCAGCGCTACAACTAATGAAAAACTGTTTTTT,CASSLVISATTNEKLFF
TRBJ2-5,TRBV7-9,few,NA,TGTGCCAGCAGCAGGCACGGACAGTTAGTGGTCGAGACCCAGTACTTC,CASSRHGQLVVETQYF
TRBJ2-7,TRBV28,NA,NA,TGTGCCAGCAGTTTAGAAGGGGCGCGGACCTACGAGCAGTACTTC,CASSLEGARTYEQYF
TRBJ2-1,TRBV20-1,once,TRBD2,TGCAGTGCTAGAGCCGGCCCCGGGGGGTATGAGCAGTTCTTC,CSARAGPGGYEQFF
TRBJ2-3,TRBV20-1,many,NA,TGCAGTGCTAGGAGGTGGGAGGGCACAGATACGCAGTATTTT,CSARRWEGTDTQYF
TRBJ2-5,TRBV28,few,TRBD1,TGTGCCAGCAGTCCCTTGATTAGAGGCTCGGGACAGGGGGAAACCCAGTACTTC,CASSPLIRGSGQGETQYF
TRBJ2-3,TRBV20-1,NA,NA,TGCAGTGCTGAGATTTCCTCTAAAGCCACAGATACGCAGTATTTT,CSAEISSKATDTQYF
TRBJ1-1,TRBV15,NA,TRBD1,TGTGCCACCAGCAGAGAACAGGGGGCGGAAACTGAAGCTTTCTTT,CATSREQGAETEAFF
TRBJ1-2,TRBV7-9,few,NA,TGTGCCAGCAGCTTCCTTCAGGACTATGGCTACACCTTC,CASSFLQDYGYTF
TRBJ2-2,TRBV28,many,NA,TGTGCCAGCAGGTACAGGGTTACCGGGGAGCTGTTTTTT,CASRYRVTGELFF
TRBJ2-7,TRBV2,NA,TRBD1,TGTGCCAGCACGAACAGGGGCCTCTCCTACGAGCAGTACTTC,CASTNRGLSYEQYF
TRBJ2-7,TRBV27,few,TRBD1,TGTGCCAGCAAAACTACCGGGACAGGGAAATACGAGCAGTACTTC,CASKTTGTGKYEQYF
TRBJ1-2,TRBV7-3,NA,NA,TGTGCCAGCAGCCCAGACAAGAACTATGGCTACACCTTC,CASSPDKNYGYTF
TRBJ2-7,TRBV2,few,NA,TGTGCCAGCAGTACGGACAGGACTAGCTCCTACGAGCAGTACTTC,CASSTDRTSSYEQYF
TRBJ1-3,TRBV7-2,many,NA,TGTGCCAGCAGCTTAGATTTTTCGGCAGGGCTTGGCCACACCATATATTTT,CASSLDFSAGLGHTIYF
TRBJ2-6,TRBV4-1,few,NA,TGCGCCAGCAGTCGAACAGCCTCTGGGGCCAACGTCCTGACTTTC,CASSRTASGANVLTF
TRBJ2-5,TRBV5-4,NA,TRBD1,TGTGCCAGCAGCACGGCCGGGACAGGGAGAGAGACCCAGTACTTC,CASSTAGTGRETQYF
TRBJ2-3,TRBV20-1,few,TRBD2,TGCAGTGCTATTCCAGCGGGGGTTCTCGATACGCAGTATTTT,CSAIPAGVLDTQYF
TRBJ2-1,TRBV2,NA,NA,TGTGCCCTCCAGGAGAGGTACAATGAGCAGTTCTTC,CALQERYNEQFF
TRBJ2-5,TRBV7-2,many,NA,TGTGCCAGCAGCTTAGGCAGCAGGGCAGATCAAGAGACCCAGTACTTC,CASSLGSRADQETQYF
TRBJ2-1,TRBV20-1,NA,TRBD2,TGCAGTGCTAGATTCTCGGGGGGATACAATGAGCAGTTCTTC,CSARFSGGYNEQFF
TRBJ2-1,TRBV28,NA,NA,TGTGCCAGCAGCCCCGGGTCGGCCGGCTCCTACAATGAGCAGTTCTTC,CASSPGSAGSYNEQFF